These 8 T cell receptor beta chains were sequenced from one sample in a study of technical replicates of blood from a few donors. Assay: immunoSEQ multiplex PCR; the TCRdb copy retains only in-frame clones and omits some. The data show just under 60,000 clones, about 95% seen once. Sequenced material: PBMCs. These TCRs come from a human donor in good health. Some clones in this sample may be carry-over from other donors' samples.

The chain joins TRBV4-2 to TRBJ2-1, with TRBD2 as a possible D gene (6 bases). The CDR3 has 14 residues. Germline V gene sequence: CDR1 LGHNA, CDR2 YNFKEQ. V was shortened by 1 base and J by 3 bases, with 7 bases between the two germline ends. The CDR3 DNA sequence: TGTGCCAGCAGCCAAGTGGGACTCTACAATGAGCAGTTCTTC. Translating gives CASSQVGLYNEQFF.

V usage is TRBV5-1 and J usage is TRBJ2-3, with 7 bases lining up with TRBD2. Germline V lookup: CDR1 SGHRS, CDR2 YFSETQ. The trim removed 3 bases at V and 2 bases at J, leaving 12 bases unmatched. This CDR3 is 17 amino acids long. The CDR3: CASSSPLGAGDTDTQYF. For the CDR3, the DNA is TGCGCCAGCAGCTCGCCCCTCGGGGCGGGGGACACAGATACGCAGTATTTT. The variable domain in full, with the rest retrieved from reference TRBV5-1 and TRBJ2-3, is KAGVTQTPRYLIKTRGQQVTLSCSPISGHRSVSWYQQTPGQGLQFLFEYFSETQRNKGNFPGRFSGRQFSNSRSEMNVSTLELGDSALYLCASSSPLGAGDTDTQYFGPGTRLTVL.

This CDR3 reads CASSGLLGTDTQYF. Written as DNA, the CDR3 is TGTGCCAGTAGTGGCCTTCTCGGCACAGATACGCAGTATTTT. The chain employs TRBV19 and TRBJ2-3; D is undetermined. Germline V CDR1 and CDR2: LNHDA, SQIVND (reference sequence). The V end was cut by 5 bases, the J end by 1 base, with 10 bases between. The CDR3 extends over 14 amino acids.

V usage is TRBV30 and J usage is TRBJ2-1; 9 bases map to TRBD1. This CDR3 is 16 amino acids long. Germline V lookup: CDR1 GTSNPN, CDR2 SVGIG (reference sequence). J lost 7 bases, V lost 5 bases, and 15 bases had no gene match. Written as DNA, the CDR3 is TGTGCCTGGGGTGAATTACCGGGACAGGGAGTGAATGAGCAGTTCTTC. Translation: CAWGELPGQGVNEQFF. Complete variable domain (other parts from reference TRBV30 and TRBJ2-1): SQTIHQWPATLVQPVGSPLSLECTVEGTSNPNLYWYRQAAGRGLQLLFYSVGIGQISSEVPQNLSASRPQDRQFILSSKKLLLSDSGFYLCAWGELPGQGVNEQFFGPGTRLTVL.

CDR3 loop: CASSPQGYTNEKLFF. The CDR3 bases are TGTGCCAGCAGCCCCCAGGGGTACACTAATGAAAAACTGTTTTTT. The rearrangement uses TRBV5-6 and TRBJ1-4; D possibly corresponds to TRBD1 (6 bases). Per the germline V gene, CDR1 is SGHDT and CDR2 is YYEEEE. The V end was cut by 4 bases, the J end by 2 bases, with 12 bases between. This CDR3 has 15 residues. Based on the CDR3 plus reference TRBV5-6 and TRBJ1-4, the full variable domain is DAGVTQSPTHLIKTRGQQVTLRCSPKSGHDTVSWYQQALGQGPQFIFQYYEEEERQRGNFPDRFSGHQFPNYSSELNVNALLLGDSALYLCASSPQGYTNEKLFFGSGTQLSVL.

The rearrangement links TRBV4-1 to TRBJ1-4, with D perhaps matching TRBD1 (5 bases). Germline CDR1 MGHRA, CDR2 YSYEKL. This CDR3 comprises 16 residues. The V and J ends lost 3 bases and 2 bases respectively, with 13 bases between them. CDR3 DNA sequence: TGCGCCAGCAGCCAGGGCGCAGGGAAGACTAATGAAAAACTGTTTTTT. This sequence encodes CASSQGAGKTNEKLFF.

The rearrangement uses TRBV12-2 and TRBJ2-1; the D call of TRBD2 is as the table states it, not checked on the DNA. TRBV12-2 is flagged as a pseudogene. CDR3 length equals 18 residues. In DNA, the CDR3 is TGTGCAAGTCGCTTAGTTTCTTCGGGAAACTTCTCCTACAATGAGCAGTTCTTC. Translated: CASRLVSSGNFSYNEQFF.

The rearrangement links TRBV6-6 to TRBJ2-3; 12 nucleotides line up with TRBD2. The CDR3 length is 16 residues. V trimming: 6 bases; J trimming: 1 base; junction bases outside the gene matches: 5. Germline assignment: CDR1 MNHNY and CDR2 SVGAGI (reference sequence). Here the CDR3 reads CASRASSGGGTDTQYF. DNA for the CDR3: TGTGCCAGCAGGGCCTCTAGCGGGGGGGGCACAGATACGCAGTATTTT.